The text below deals with one T cell receptor (beta chain). Trimming took off 0 bases at V and 5 bases at J, with 13 bases between the two ends. This CDR3 is built from 15 residues. Germline V lookup: CDR1 MGHRA, CDR2 YSYEKL. As processed by the authors: The assay estimated nucleated cells by amplifying reference gene primers. Sequenced by immunoSEQ multiplex PCR; TCRdb stores in-frame clones only, minus some. That table is the source of V, J and clone size, and D and trimming were worked out from the DNA. The sample gives about 120,000 clones, 70% to 90% of which show up once; about 4.5% is in the top ten. The data originate from a study of blood T cell repertoires in COVID-19. In the study overall: Researchers got acute and convalescent COVID-19 samples from the United States, Italy and Spain. Nucleic acid was either cDNA or gDNA, and it came from T cells, B-cell-depleted T cells, or PBMCs.

What was sequenced was peripheral blood. This TCR was sampled from a woman in her forties or fifties with acute or convalescent COVID-19. V and J are TRBV4-1 and TRBJ1-1, with TRBD1 as a possible D gene (6 bases). The chain's CDR3 is CASSQDSTGSTEAFF. The DNA for the CDR3 is TGCGCCAGCAGCCAAGATTCGACAGGTAGTACTGAAGCTTTCTTT.